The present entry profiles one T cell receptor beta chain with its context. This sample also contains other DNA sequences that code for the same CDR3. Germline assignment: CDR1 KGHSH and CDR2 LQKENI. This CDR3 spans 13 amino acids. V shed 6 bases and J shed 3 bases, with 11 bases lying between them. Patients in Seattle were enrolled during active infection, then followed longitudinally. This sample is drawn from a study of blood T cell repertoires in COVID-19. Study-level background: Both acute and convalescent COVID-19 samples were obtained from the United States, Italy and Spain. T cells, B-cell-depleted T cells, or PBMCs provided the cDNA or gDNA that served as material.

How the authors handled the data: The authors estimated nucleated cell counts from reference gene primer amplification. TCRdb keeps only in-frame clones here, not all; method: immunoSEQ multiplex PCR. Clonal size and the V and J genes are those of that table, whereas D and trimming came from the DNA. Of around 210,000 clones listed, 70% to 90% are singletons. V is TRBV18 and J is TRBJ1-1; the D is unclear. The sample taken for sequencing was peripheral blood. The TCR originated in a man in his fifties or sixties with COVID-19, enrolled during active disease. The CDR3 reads CASSPPGDTEAFF. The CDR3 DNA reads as TGTGCCAGCTCTCCCCCCGGGGACACTGAAGCTTTCTTT.